The 27 T cell receptor beta chains presented below share a single source sample, sequenced in a study of CD8 T cells in Susac syndrome. A quantity of about 0.5 to 1 ug RNA underwent reverse transcription using random hexamers. One entry per CDR3 protein results from TCRdb running MiXCR on the immunoSEQ multiplex PCR reads. The sample carries tens of thousands of distinct CDR3 sequences, under 95% recorded once. Specimen: CD8+ T cells from PBMCs. Source of these receptors: a human donor in good health.

This clonotype was detected only once. The gene calls are TRBV7-2 and TRBJ2-7; D ambiguous. The length of the CDR3 is 13 residues. Trimming took off 1 base at V and 3 bases at J, with 7 bases between the two ends. CDR1 is SGHTA and CDR2 is FQGNSA in the germline V gene. The CDR3 DNA follows: TGTGCCAGCAGCTTAGGACTTCACTACGAGCAGTACTTC. Amino acids: CASSLGLHYEQYF. The full variable domain, completed using reference TRBV7-2 and TRBJ2-7, is GAGVSQSPSNKVTEKGKDVELRCDPISGHTALYWYRQSLGQGLEFLIYFQGNSAPDKSGLPSDRFSAERTGGSVSTLTIQRTQQEDSAVYLCASSLGLHYEQYFGPGTRLTVT.

The rearrangement uses TRBV27 and TRBJ2-7; weak D call: TRBD1 (6 bases). Trimming cost V 8 bases and J 0 bases, with 14 bases left between them. This CDR3 comprises 14 residues. The V gene's germline CDR1 is MNHEY and CDR2 SMNVEV (reference sequence). CDR3 protein: CASFPQGHSYEQYF. In DNA form, the CDR3 reads TGTGCCAGCTTCCCGCAGGGGCACTCCTACGAGCAGTACTTC.

This rearrangement joins TRBV28 to TRBJ1-1; 8 positions match TRBD1. After removal of 6 bases from V and 5 bases from J, the junction contained 8 bases not matched to a gene. CDR1 is MDHEN and CDR2 is SYDVKM in the germline V gene. The CDR3 covers 14 residues. The CDR3 sequence: CASREQGEATEAFF. The CDR3 DNA follows: TGTGCCAGCAGAGAACAGGGGGAGGCGACTGAAGCTTTCTTT.

This clonotype was recorded only once. The V call is TRBV27, the J call TRBJ2-7; 7 nucleotides agree with TRBD1. Per the germline V gene, CDR1 is MNHEY and CDR2 is SMNVEV (reference sequence). V shed 5 bases, J shed 7 bases, and the junction held 20 bases outside the gene matches. CDR3 length: 17 amino acids. This chain's CDR3 is CASSPQPTGTSYEEQYF. CDR3 sequence (DNA): TGTGCCAGCAGTCCTCAACCGACAGGGACCTCCTACGAGGAGCAGTACTTC.

This chain uses TRBV30 with TRBJ1-1; 7 bases map to TRBD1. The trim removed 0 bases at V and 6 bases at J, leaving 4 bases unmatched. Germline values: CDR1 GTSNPN, CDR2 SVGIG (reference sequence). There are 13 residues in the CDR3. CDR3 DNA: TGTGCCTGGAGTGTGGAGCAGGGGGCTGAAGCTTTCTTT. Translation gives CAWSVEQGAEAFF.

This clonotype has just one count. The chain recombines TRBV20-1 with TRBJ1-4; D possibly corresponds to TRBD1 (5 bases). Looked up from germline, CDR1 is DFQATT and CDR2 is SNEGSKA (reference sequence). This CDR3 comprises 12 residues. Deletions cut 6 bases from V and 7 bases from J, with 12 bases between. CDR3 DNA: TGCAGTGCCCCTTGGGGGGGTGAAAAACTGTTTTTT. It translates to CSAPWGGEKLFF.

The chain employs TRBV4-2 and TRBJ2-1, with D possibly being TRBD2 (6 bases). The CDR3 contains 15 residues. Germline V lookup: CDR1 LGHNA, CDR2 YNFKEQ. V shed 0 bases and J shed 5 bases, with 11 bases lying between them. CDR3: CASSQEEGRDNEQFF. The CDR3 nucleotides read TGTGCCAGCAGCCAAGAGGAGGGGCGGGACAATGAGCAGTTCTTC.

The V call is TRBV27, the J call TRBJ2-3; 10 nucleotides agree with TRBD2. The CDR3 has 13 residues. V trimming: 7 bases; J trimming: 6 bases; junction bases outside the gene matches: 4. Germline CDR1 is MNHEY and CDR2 is SMNVEV (reference sequence). The CDR3 loop reads CASKLAGADTQYF. The CDR3 DNA is TGTGCCAGCAAGCTAGCGGGAGCGGATACGCAGTATTTT.

This clonotype appeared a single time. The V gene is TRBV19, the J gene TRBJ1-5; TRBD1 might be the D (5 bases). Germline CDR1 reads LNHDA; CDR2 reads SQIVND (reference sequence). Trimming removed 4 bases from V and 0 bases from J, with 7 bases in between. The length of the CDR3 is 14 residues. The CDR3 region has the DNA TGTGCCAGTAGTAGGGGGAATAGCAATCAGCCCCAGCATTTT. Encoded protein: CASSRGNSNQPQHF.

This clonotype was observed a single time. The gene calls are TRBV2 and TRBJ2-5; TRBD1 agrees at 7 bases. Trimming cost V 7 bases and J 7 bases; bases outside gene matches: 15. The V gene's germline CDR1 is SNHLY and CDR2 FYNNEI. This CDR3 contains 15 residues. Here the CDR3 DNA reads TGTGCCAGCATGTCCCCGACAGGGCTTCTAGGGACCCAGTACTTC. This encodes CASMSPTGLLGTQYF.

This clonotype was observed a few times. The genes are TRBV5-6 and TRBJ2-1; D gene unclear. This CDR3 comprises 14 residues. The germline CDR1 and CDR2 sequences are SGHDT and YYEEEE. Trimming shortened V by 0 bases and J by 0 bases, and 4 bases separated the two germline ends. As DNA, the CDR3 is TGTGCCAGCAGCTTGGGGAGCTCCTACAATGAGCAGTTCTTC. Amino acid sequence: CASSLGSSYNEQFF.

The chain carries TRBV28 and TRBJ2-1; the match to TRBD2 covers 10 bases. V lost 1 base to trimming and J lost 9 bases; unmatched junction nucleotides: 6. Germline V gene data show CDR1 as MDHEN and CDR2 as SYDVKM. This CDR3 is built from 15 residues. The CDR3 sequence is CASSLFSSGGLEQFF. Here the CDR3 DNA reads TGTGCCAGCAGTTTATTTTCTAGCGGGGGACTTGAGCAGTTCTTC.

V is TRBV20-1 and J is TRBJ2-3; 10 bases match TRBD2. Germline assignment: CDR1 DFQATT and CDR2 SNEGSKA (reference sequence). CDR3 length: 16 residues. V lost 3 bases to trimming and J lost 6 bases; unmatched junction nucleotides: 12. The CDR3 loop reads CSASASGSLLMDTQYF. CDR3 coding DNA: TGCAGTGCTAGTGCTAGCGGGAGCCTCTTGATGGATACGCAGTATTTT.

CDR3 nucleotide sequence: TGTGCCATCAGTGAGATGGACAGGGGGCCCACCGGGGAGCTGTTTTTT. Translated: CAISEMDRGPTGELFF. The chain links TRBV10-3 to TRBJ2-2; TRBD1 matches at 11 bases. Germline assignment: CDR1 ENHRY and CDR2 SYGVKD. The CDR3 runs 16 residues. After removal of 2 bases from V and 4 bases from J, the junction contained 3 bases not matched to a gene.

The rearrangement links TRBV28 to TRBJ2-5; TRBD2 agrees at 11 bases. This CDR3 contains 15 residues. CDR1 is MDHEN and CDR2 is SYDVKM in the germline V gene. V was clipped by 2 bases and J by 3 bases; unmatched bases: 2. Here the CDR3 reads CASSLATSGEETQYF. CDR3 DNA sequence: TGTGCCAGCAGTTTAGCGACTAGCGGGGAAGAGACCCAGTACTTC.

The V gene is TRBV29-1, the J gene TRBJ1-5; 7 bases are shared with TRBD1. The germline V gene encodes CDR1 SQVTM and CDR2 ANQGSEA. This CDR3 contains 12 residues. V was clipped by 4 bases and J by 6 bases; unmatched bases: 3. The CDR3 nucleotides read TGCAGCGTTGGACAGGGCTCTCAGCCCCAGCATTTT. It translates to CSVGQGSQPQHF.

The gene calls are TRBV1 and TRBJ1-3; the table's D call of TRBD1 was not tested on the DNA. TRBV1 represents a pseudogene. This CDR3 is built from 14 residues. CDR3 amino acids: CTSSIGVSGNTIYF. In DNA form, the CDR3 reads TGCACCAGCAGCATAGGGGTCTCTGGAAACACCATATATTTT.

There are a few counts of this clonotype. This chain links TRBV24-1 with TRBJ2-7, with TRBD2 identical over 13 bases. V dropped 4 bases and J dropped 7; count of bases not matched to a gene: 3. Germline CDR1 reads KGHDR; CDR2 reads SFDVKD. This CDR3 region has 14 residues. The CDR3 sequence is CATSEGLAGSEQYF. CDR3 in DNA: TGTGCCACCAGTGAGGGACTAGCGGGATCGGAGCAGTACTTC.

This clonotype occurred a few times. The chain couples TRBV5-1 to TRBJ1-1; no firm D call. Germline CDR1 is SGHRS and CDR2 is YFSETQ. This CDR3 has 13 amino acids. Deletions cut 0 bases from V and 5 bases from J, with 8 bases between. CDR3 nucleotides: TGCGCCAGCAGCTTGGCCAGGCATACTGAAGCTTTCTTT. Translating gives CASSLARHTEAFF.

The chain couples TRBV12-2 to TRBJ1-1; the table's TRBD1 call for D was not verified on the DNA. TRBV12-2 is reported as a pseudogene. This CDR3 region has 17 residues. The CDR3, as DNA: TGTGCAAGTCGCTTAGCGTGGGGGGACAGGGGAAAGGGTGAAGCTTTCTTT. Translating gives CASRLAWGDRGKGEAFF.

The J gene is TRBJ1-2, the V gene TRBV7-9; 9 positions match TRBD1. Germline V gene sequence: CDR1 SEHNR, CDR2 FQNEAQ (reference sequence). V shed 6 bases, J shed 4 bases, and the junction held 9 bases outside the gene matches. The CDR3 extends over 15 amino acids. For the CDR3, the DNA is TGTGCCAGCAGGGACCGGGACAGGGACCCCTATGGCTACACCTTC. Translating gives CASRDRDRDPYGYTF. Full variable domain (rest looked up from reference TRBV7-9 and TRBJ1-2): DTGVSQNPRHKITKRGQNVTFRCDPISEHNRLYWYRQTLGQGPEFLTYFQNEAQLEKSRLLSDRFSAERPKGSFSTLEIQRTEQGDSAMYLCASRDRDRDPYGYTFGSGTRLTVV.

The chain employs TRBV9 and TRBJ2-7, with 11 bases lining up with TRBD2. J gave up 4 bases and V 10 bases, and 10 bases lay outside the gene matches. From germline, CDR1 is SGDLS and CDR2 YYNGEE. CDR3 length: 14 amino acids. CDR3 region: CASAETSGSYEQYF. Written as DNA, the CDR3 is TGTGCCTCCGCGGAAACTAGCGGGAGTTACGAGCAGTACTTC.

This chain connects TRBV20-1 to TRBJ2-1; 7 bases are a match to TRBD2. CDR3 length: 11 residues. CDR1 and CDR2 from the germline V gene are DFQATT and SNEGSKA (reference sequence). Trimming took 6 bases from V and 15 from J; bases not matched to a gene: 11. The CDR3 protein is CSAPGGGKLFF. The CDR3 DNA is TGCAGTGCCCCTGGGGGGGGGAAGCTGTTCTTC.

This clonotype has only one observation. The V and J genes are TRBV29-1 and TRBJ2-4; weak D call: TRBD1 (5 bases). V lost 3 bases and J lost 0, with 15 bases in between. The V gene's germline CDR1 is SQVTM and CDR2 ANQGSEA. The CDR3 covers 16 residues. CDR3: CSVELQGSLAKNIQYF. CDR3 sequence (DNA): TGCAGCGTTGAGCTCCAGGGCTCACTAGCCAAAAACATTCAGTACTTC.

This clonotype has only one observation. V and J are TRBV24-1 and TRBJ1-1; maybe TRBD1 (5 bases). V was clipped by 0 bases and J by 8 bases, with 6 bases between them. Germline values: CDR1 KGHDR, CDR2 SFDVKD. The CDR3 is 12 residues long. Written as DNA, the CDR3 is TGTGCCACCAGTGATTTGAGGGGCGAAGCTTTCTTT. Translating gives CATSDLRGEAFF.

The chain combines TRBV7-9 with TRBJ1-5; D gene unclear. The germline V and J ends were trimmed by 0 bases and 9 bases, with 12 bases remaining between them. The CDR3 has 14 residues. Germline V gives CDR1 SEHNR, CDR2 FQNEAQ (reference sequence). CDR3 residues: CASSLADGVRPQHF. In DNA form, the CDR3 reads TGTGCCAGCAGCTTAGCGGACGGCGTCAGGCCCCAGCATTTT.

The genes are TRBV7-9 and TRBJ2-7; TRBD2 agrees at 7 bases. The CDR3 spans 14 residues. Trimming removed 5 bases from V and 3 bases from J; junction bases left unmatched: 7. The germline CDR1 and CDR2 sequences are SEHNR and FQNEAQ (reference sequence). The CDR3 DNA reads as TGTGCCAGCAGCCCTTGGGGAGGGGACTACGAGCAGTACTTC. Translating it yields CASSPWGGDYEQYF. The full variable domain, rest sourced from reference TRBV7-9 and TRBJ2-7, is DTGVSQNPRHKITKRGQNVTFRCDPISEHNRLYWYRQTLGQGPEFLTYFQNEAQLEKSRLLSDRFSAERPKGSFSTLEIQRTEQGDSAMYLCASSPWGGDYEQYFGPGTRLTVT.